One TCR beta chain is described in this entry. The ends lost 4 bases at V and 7 bases at J; junction bases unmatched: 12. Germline V gene data show CDR1 as LNHDA and CDR2 as SQIVND (reference sequence). The CDR3 runs 15 residues. This record comes from a study of blood T cell repertoires in COVID-19. The wider study: Acute-phase and convalescent COVID-19 samples originated in the United States, Italy and Spain. The cDNA or gDNA used as material had been derived from T cells, B-cell-depleted T cells, or PBMCs.

Original analysis: Reference gene primers were amplified, and this amplification served to estimate nucleated cell counts. Sequenced by immunoSEQ multiplex PCR; TCRdb stores in-frame clones only, minus some. V and J calls and clone size come straight from that table; D and trimming were deduced from the DNA. The sample carries about 120,000 clones, roughly three quarters recorded once. The rearrangement uses TRBV19 and TRBJ2-7, with 8 bases fitting TRBD1. Sequencing was performed on peripheral blood. The sequence was obtained from a woman older than 75 with acute or convalescent COVID-19. The CDR3 region is CASSNGRTGSREQYF. In nucleotides, the CDR3 is TGTGCCAGTAGTAACGGCAGGACAGGGTCTCGGGAGCAGTACTTC.